One T cell receptor (beta chain) is described in this entry. This sample was taken from a study of blood T cell repertoires in COVID-19. In the study overall: The origin of the acute and convalescent COVID-19 samples was the United States, Italy and Spain. The cDNA or gDNA used as material had been derived from T cells, B-cell-depleted T cells, or PBMCs.

As handled by the study authors: Reference gene primer amplification yielded estimated nucleated cell counts. The data were produced by immunoSEQ multiplex PCR, yet TCRdb's version contains in-frame clones alone and is incomplete. Clonal size and the V and J genes are those of that table, whereas D and trimming came from the DNA. The table lists 150,000 or so clones, 75% to 90% of them singletons. This TCR came from a human donor with acute or convalescent COVID-19. The donor label of this sample is uncertain. Sequenced input: peripheral blood.

CDR3 sequence reads: CASSETGSNQPQHF. CDR3 DNA: TGTGCCAGCAGTGAAACGGGTAGCAATCAGCCCCAGCATTTT. The V gene is TRBV2, the J gene TRBJ1-5; D gene uncertain. This CDR3 region has 14 residues. The germline CDR1 and CDR2 sequences are SNHLY and FYNNEI. The ends were cut back, 2 bases at V and 0 bases at J, with 5 bases in the middle.